The T cell receptor beta chain under discussion was sequenced for a study of cytomegalovirus exposure and HLA in healthy donors. General observations from the study: It was taken for granted in presence/absence analyses that sequencing depth across donors was roughly uniform. The study listed approximately 160 cytomegalovirus-associated TCR beta chains.

Only one count was recorded for this clone. Its target is unknown. V lost 1 base and J 1 base, leaving 5 bases between the germline ends. Germline lookup yields CDR1 SGHRS and CDR2 YFSETQ. This CDR3 spans 13 amino acids. This PCR relied on a set of 60 Vbeta primers and 13 Jbeta primers. Sequencing used immunoSEQ multiplex PCR; TCRdb keeps in-frame clones, though not all of them. The table has some 80,000 clones, 60% to 85% seen once. This TCR was sampled from a young man in good health and CMV-seropositive. The chain employs TRBV5-1 and TRBJ1-1; D is undetermined. Material for sequencing was PBMCs. The CDR3: CASSLHRNTEAFF. The CDR3 nucleotides read TGCGCCAGCAGCTTGCACAGGAACACTGAAGCTTTCTTT.